A selection of T cell receptor beta chains follows, all from one sample in a study of T cells in Graves' hyperthyroidism and ophthalmopathy. TCRdb redid the calling of the multiplex PCR reads with MiXCR, one entry per CDR3 protein. The data contain some 250,000 distinct CDR3 sequences, roughly 14% of them singletons. Sequencing used blood. The receptors shown here come from a woman in her thirties or forties with Graves' hyperthyroidism that later progressed to Graves' ophthalmopathy. Each CDR3 is given with its conserved first and last residue. The D gene is left open where the match is weak. Size tells how often a clone was seen (once, few, many) or the class of an expanded clone, and some rows leave it out.

many,TRBJ1-2,TRBV6-4,-,TGTGCCAGCAGTGACTCTGACAGCGGCGGCTACACCTTC,CASSDSDSGGYTF
once,TRBJ1-4,TRBV9,-,TGTGCCAGCAGCTCCGGCCAGGTCGCAACTAATGAAAAACTGTTTTTT,CASSSGQVATNEKLFF
many,TRBJ2-1,TRBV6-1,TRBD2,TGTGCCAGCAGTACGCAGACTAGCGGGAGGGCCGGTGAGCAGTTCTTC,CASSTQTSGRAGEQFF
-,TRBJ2-5,TRBV20-1,TRBD1,TGCAGTGCTTCTACAGGGGCGGTGCAAGAGACCCAGTACTTC,CSASTGAVQETQYF
many,TRBJ2-7,TRBV28,-,TGTGCCAGCAGTTTATCCGGGAATTTTCACGAGCAGTACTTC,CASSLSGNFHEQYF
many,TRBJ2-7,TRBV15,TRBD1,TGTGCCACCAGCAGAGAAGGGGGCGCAGCCTACGAGCAGTACTTC,CATSREGGAAYEQYF
many,TRBJ1-6,TRBV3-1,-,TGTGCCAGCAGCCAGACAGGATGGGATTCACCCCTCCACTTT,CASSQTGWDSPLHF
many,TRBJ2-7,TRBV28,-,TGTGCCAGCAGTTTATCAGCAGGGGCTGGTGACGAGCAGTACTTC,CASSLSAGAGDEQYF
many,TRBJ2-5,TRBV2,TRBD1,TGTGCCAGCAGTGCCCGACAGGGGGTGGGAGAGACCCAGTACTTC,CASSARQGVGETQYF
many,TRBJ2-2,TRBV6-1,TRBD2,TGTGCCAGCAGTGTAAGAACTAGCGCGGTCAACACCGGGGAGCTGTTTTTT,CASSVRTSAVNTGELFF
few,TRBJ2-5,TRBV5-1,-,TGCGCCAGCAGCTTGGGGGCAGGGCCCACCCAAGAGACCCAGTACTTC,CASSLGAGPTQETQYF
few,TRBJ2-2,TRBV6-1,-,TGTGCCAGCAGGGTCGTATCCGGGGAGCTGTTTTTT,CASRVVSGELFF
many,TRBJ2-1,TRBV19,-,TGTGCCAGTAGTGGGTTCAGGGACCTCTCCTACAATGAGCAGTTCTTC,CASSGFRDLSYNEQFF
many,TRBJ1-1,TRBV3-1,-,TGTGCCAGCAGCCAGTTAAACACTGAAGCTTTCTTT,CASSQLNTEAFF
many,TRBJ2-5,TRBV14,-,TGTGCCAGCAGCCTGGGAGTGACAGTACTCGAGACCCAGTACTTC,CASSLGVTVLETQYF
many,TRBJ2-1,TRBV10-3,-,TGTGCCATCAGTATCCTACGGGACAATGAGCAGTTCTTC,CAISILRDNEQFF
many,TRBJ2-2,TRBV3-1,-,TGTGCCAGCAGTCCTAAATACACCGGGGAGCTGTTTTTT,CASSPKYTGELFF
-,TRBJ2-3,TRBV5-1,-,TGCGCCAGCAGCTTGGTTCTTTGGGGTATTATCACAGATACGCAGTATTTT,CASSLVLWGIITDTQYF
many,TRBJ2-1,TRBV12-3/TRBV12-4,-,TGTGCCAGCAGTTTAAGGGAATCCTACAATGAGCAGTTCTTC,CASSLRESYNEQFF
-,TRBJ2-5,TRBV11-1,-,TGTGCCAGCAGCTTAGCCGGCGAGGGTATAGAGACCCAGTACTTC,CASSLAGEGIETQYF
-,TRBJ2-5,TRBV20-1,-,TGCAGTGCTAGGAAAGGGACCCAGTACTTC,CSARKGTQYF
many,TRBJ2-1,TRBV12-3/TRBV12-4,TRBD2,TGTGCCAGCAGTCGATGGCGAATCGGGACTAGCGGGAGGGCGTCCTACAATGAGCAGTTCTTC,CASSRWRIGTSGRASYNEQFF
many,TRBJ1-5,TRBV19,-,TGTGCCAGTACCCCGAGGGACGCCAATCAGCCCCAGCATTTT,CASTPRDANQPQHF
many,TRBJ2-1,TRBV20-1,-,TGCAGTGCTAGTAAACGGGACAATGAGCAGTTCTTC,CSASKRDNEQFF
many,TRBJ2-1,TRBV11-2,TRBD1,TGTGCCAGCAGCTCCTACAGGGGAATCTCCTACAATGAGCAGTTCTTC,CASSSYRGISYNEQFF
many,TRBJ1-3,TRBV11-3,-,TGTGCCAGCAGCGAGCCCTCTGGAAACACCATATATTTT,CASSEPSGNTIYF
-,TRBJ2-7,TRBV25-1,-,TGTGCCACCTCCCCCGGGGGCCCCTACGAGCAGTACTTC,CATSPGGPYEQYF
many,TRBJ2-7,TRBV12-3/TRBV12-4,-,TGTGCCAGCAGTAGACAGTACTCCTACGAGCAGTACTTC,CASSRQYSYEQYF
few,TRBJ1-4,TRBV28,-,TGTGCCAGCAGTCCCGAGGGCAGGAGGGCTCCAACTAATGAAAAACTGTTTTTT,CASSPEGRRAPTNEKLFF
many,TRBJ1-1,TRBV28,-,TGTGCCAGCAGTTCCAGGTCGCACACTGAAGCTTTCTTT,CASSSRSHTEAFF
many,TRBJ1-1,TRBV29-1,-,TGCAGCGTTGGAGGGCCATCGGAGGCTTTCTTT,CSVGGPSEAFF
-,TRBJ2-2,TRBV12-5,TRBD2,TGTGCTAGTGGTTTGGTAACCCATGGCGGGAGTACAATCACCGGGGAGCTGTTTTTT,CASGLVTHGGSTITGELFF
many,TRBJ2-5,TRBV7-9,-,TGTGCCAGCAGAGACGTTGGAGGGATTGGAGAGACCCAGTACTTC,CASRDVGGIGETQYF